This T cell receptor beta chain is from a study of a mutant IDH1 vaccine in newly diagnosed glioma. Remarks on this clone: No antigen is known for it.

Only in-frame clones appear in the TCRdb table, and some are missing; sequencing was by immunoSEQ multiplex PCR. The sample yields about 59,000 clones, less than 90% seen once. Whole-study results and caveats: There were vaccine-induced immune responses in about 92% of the patients.

Time point described: week 47, end of study. It was 300 ug of mutant IDH1 20-mer peptide that made up each vaccine dose, given with topical imiquimod. The receptor comes from a man aged 30 to 45 with glioma. The input for sequencing was PBMCs, taken from a glioma patient whose treatment included an IDH1 peptide vaccine.

The CDR3 DNA follows: TGTGCCAGCAGCAGACAGGCCAGCAATCAGCCCCAGCATTTT. This codes for CASSRQASNQPQHF. V gene TRBV6-5 combines with J gene TRBJ1-5; tentatively, D is TRBD1 (6 bases). The germline V gene encodes CDR1 MNHEY and CDR2 SVGAGI. Deletions cut 6 bases from V and 1 base from J, with 10 bases between. The CDR3 has 14 amino acids.